Included here is one T cell receptor beta chain sequence, with context. Its antigen is currently unknown. Only in-frame clones appear in the TCRdb table, and some are missing; sequencing was by immunoSEQ multiplex PCR. The data hold 30,000 or so clones, with about 88% observed a single time. The data originate from a study of OX40 agonist ivuxolimab in advanced cancers. Study summary: Prior anti-PD-1, anti-PD-L1 or anti-CTLA-4 therapy did not bar entry, and 40% had some. Study results and caveats: Some of the lowest clonal expansion was seen in partial responders at 0.1-3.0 mg/kg.

It was autoimmune disease history or systemic immunosuppression that excluded patients. V was clipped by 5 bases and J by 4 bases; unmatched bases: 4. The CDR3 has 14 amino acids. Looked up from germline, CDR1 is MRHNA and CDR2 is SNTAGT. Sequencing was performed on CD4+ or CD8+ T cells sorted from blood, taken in a trial of the OX40 agonist ivuxolimab. This clonotype originated in an adult with an advanced solid tumor such as melanoma, head and neck, liver or kidney cancer. The chain is built from TRBV6-4 and TRBJ2-2; 7 bases map to TRBD1. This CDR3 is CASSNRGSTGELFF. In nucleotides, the CDR3 is TGTGCCAGCAGTAACAGGGGTAGCACCGGGGAGCTGTTTTTT.